These 9 T cell receptor beta chains were all obtained from the same sample, sequenced in a study of blood T cell repertoires in COVID-19. Clones were read by immunoSEQ multiplex PCR, and TCRdb kept only the in-frame ones, dropping some. The sample yields approximately 61,000 clones, under 85% seen once. Sequences were obtained from peripheral blood. The receptor source for this set is a woman in her seventies with acute or convalescent COVID-19.

The genes are TRBV11-2 and TRBJ1-2; D is uncertain. Per the germline V gene, CDR1 is SGHAT and CDR2 is FQNNGV. The CDR3 consists of 14 residues. Trimming stripped 1 base from V and 10 bases from J, with 16 bases between. The CDR3 DNA follows: TGTGCCAGCAGCTTAGTTGGCCCGGACGGGATCTACACCTTC. It translates to CASSLVGPDGIYTF.

V and J are TRBV1 and TRBJ1-4; whether TRBD1, the table's D call, matches the DNA was not checked. TRBV1 is deemed a pseudogene. The CDR3 has 16 amino acids. Here the CDR3 DNA reads TGCACCAGCAGCCCAGCGGGACAGGCAACTAATGAAAAACTGTTTTTT. Its protein is CTSSPAGQATNEKLFF.

This clone was detected once. The genes are TRBV27 and TRBJ2-7; TRBD2 matches at 8 bases. V lost 2 bases and J lost 3; bases outside the gene matches: 3. The CDR3 is 14 residues long. Germline assignment: CDR1 MNHEY and CDR2 SMNVEV (reference sequence). The CDR3 here is CASSLSGGVYEQYF. The CDR3 DNA reads as TGTGCCAGCAGTTTAAGCGGGGGTGTCTACGAGCAGTACTTC.

The genes are TRBV5-6 and TRBJ2-1; possibly TRBD2 for D (5 bases). The length of the CDR3 is 14 residues. V lost 1 base and J 4 bases, leaving 9 bases between the germline ends. The V gene's germline CDR1 is SGHDT and CDR2 YYEEEE. The CDR3 region is CASSLRGLYNEQFF. The CDR3 bases are TGTGCCAGCAGCTTGAGAGGGCTTTACAATGAGCAGTTCTTC.

CDR3 DNA: TGTGCCTGGACTTTCCAGGGGTGGAGCACTGAAGCTTTCTTT. It yields the protein CAWTFQGWSTEAFF. J is TRBJ1-1 and V is TRBV30; D is perhaps TRBD1 (6 bases). Trimming shortened V by 4 bases and J by 4 bases, and 16 bases separated the two germline ends. The CDR3 is made up of 14 amino acids. Germline CDR1 is GTSNPN and CDR2 is SVGIG (reference sequence).

This chain connects TRBV7-2 to TRBJ2-1; TRBD1 aligns across 7 bases. The ends lost 4 bases at V and 7 bases at J; junction bases unmatched: 10. This CDR3 has 15 residues. Germline V gene data show CDR1 as SGHTA and CDR2 as FQGNSA. CDR3 coding DNA: TGTGCCAGCAGCTCCAGACAGGGCAGGGGAAATGAGCAGTTCTTC. Its protein is CASSSRQGRGNEQFF.

The chain links TRBV5-1 to TRBJ2-3, with 12 bases fitting TRBD2. The V gene end was trimmed by 2 bases and the J gene end by 2 bases; junction bases not matched to a gene: 6. The CDR3 is made up of 17 amino acids. Germline V CDR1 and CDR2: SGHRS, YFSETQ. CDR3 region: CASSFDGLAGTTDTQYF. The DNA for the CDR3 is TGCGCCAGCAGCTTCGATGGACTAGCGGGAACCACAGATACGCAGTATTTT.

The chain links TRBV12-3 or TRBV12-4 to TRBJ2-6, with no clear D. This CDR3 comprises 13 residues. The V end lost 6 bases, the J end lost 1 base, and 4 bases lay between the germline ends. The CDR3 here is CASRLSGANVLTF. CDR3 nucleotide sequence: TGTGCCAGCAGACTATCTGGGGCCAACGTCCTGACTTTC.

J is TRBJ2-5 and V is TRBV19; TRBD2 is a possible D gene (6 bases). Trimming took off 5 bases at V and 9 bases at J, with 19 bases between the two ends. CDR3 length: 14 amino acids. Germline CDR1 LNHDA, CDR2 SQIVND (reference sequence). CDR3 DNA sequence: TGTGCCAGTAGTGCCTCTGGGACTGCACTTGCCCAGTACTTC. This codes for CASSASGTALAQYF.